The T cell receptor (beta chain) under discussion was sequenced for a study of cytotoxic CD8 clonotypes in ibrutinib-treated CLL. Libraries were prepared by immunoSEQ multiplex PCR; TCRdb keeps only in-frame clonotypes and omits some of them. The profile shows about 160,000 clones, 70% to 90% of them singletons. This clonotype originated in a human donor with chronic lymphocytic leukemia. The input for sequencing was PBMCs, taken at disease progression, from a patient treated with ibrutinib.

The CDR3 protein is CASRLGGTSTNEQFF. In DNA form, the CDR3 reads TGTGCCAGCCGGCTCGGGGGGACTAGTACGAATGAGCAGTTCTTC. The chain uses TRBV6-5 and TRBJ2-1, with 8 bases aligning to TRBD2. Unmatched junction bases numbered 13, after V lost 8 bases and J lost 7 bases. Germline V gene lookup returns CDR1 MNHEY and CDR2 SVGAGI. There are 15 residues in the CDR3.